Sequencing of this T cell receptor (beta chain) was carried out in a study of Tregs in tolerant kidney transplant recipients. The repertoire was sequenced with immunoSEQ multiplex PCR; TCRdb's copy has only in-frame clones and lacks some. Counted here are some 65,000 clones, 84% occurring once; the ten biggest clones make up about 4.7%. This CDR3 comprises 15 residues. V lost 7 bases and J lost 7; bases outside the gene matches: 14. Germline lookup yields CDR1 LNHDA and CDR2 SQIVND (reference sequence). Sequencing used CD4+ T cells from blood. This TCR came from a human donor in good health. This chain uses TRBV19 with TRBJ2-5; 8 bases map to TRBD1. The DNA of the CDR3 is TGTGCCAGTAACACCGGGACAGGACGCCGCGGGACCCAGTACTTC. Translation: CASNTGTGRRGTQYF.